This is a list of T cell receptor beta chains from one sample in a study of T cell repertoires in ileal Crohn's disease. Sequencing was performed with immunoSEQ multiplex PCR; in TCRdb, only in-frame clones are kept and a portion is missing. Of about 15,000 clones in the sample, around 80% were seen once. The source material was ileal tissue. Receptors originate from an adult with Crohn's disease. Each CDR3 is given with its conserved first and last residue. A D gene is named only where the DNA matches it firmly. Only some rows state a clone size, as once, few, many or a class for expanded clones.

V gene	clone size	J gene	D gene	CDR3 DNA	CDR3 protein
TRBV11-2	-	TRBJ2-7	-	TGTGCCAGCAGTCTAGGGGGCGGGACCAACTACGAGCAGTACTTC	CASSLGGGTNYEQYF
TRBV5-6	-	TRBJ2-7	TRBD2	TGTGCCAGCAGCTCCCCACGGGGGGTACTTTCCTACGAGCAGTACTTC	CASSSPRGVLSYEQYF
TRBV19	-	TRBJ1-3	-	TGTGCCAGTAGTACAGGGAAAGGGGGCTCTGGAAACACCATATATTTT	CASSTGKGGSGNTIYF
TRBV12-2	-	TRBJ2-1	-	TGTGCAAGTCGCTTGCTAGCGGGAGTTCTTGAGCAGTTCTTC	CASRLLAGVLEQFF
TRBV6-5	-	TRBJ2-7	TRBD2	TGTGCCAGCTCTCCCGGGGGGGAAGAGCAGTACTTC	CASSPGGEEQYF
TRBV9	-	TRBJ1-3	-	TGTGCCAGCAGCCTAACAGACAGCACGGGAAACACCATATATTTT	CASSLTDSTGNTIYF
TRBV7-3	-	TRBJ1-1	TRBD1	TGTGCCAGCAGCCTAACAGGGGGCCGGGACACTGAAGCTTTCTTT	CASSLTGGRDTEAFF
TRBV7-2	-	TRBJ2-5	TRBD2	TGTGCCAGCAGCTTTAGCGGGGAGACCCAGTACTTC	CASSFSGETQYF
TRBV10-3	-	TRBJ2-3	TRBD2	TGTGCCATCAGTGAGGGACTAGCGGGAGGGCCATGGGCAGATACGCAGTATTTT	CAISEGLAGGPWADTQYF
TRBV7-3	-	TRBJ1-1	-	TGTGCCAGCAGCTCCCGACGGGGAGTGAACACTGAAGCTTTCTTT	CASSSRRGVNTEAFF
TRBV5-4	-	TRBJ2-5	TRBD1	TGTGCCAGCAGCCGCGACAGGGCGGAGACCCAGTACTTC	CASSRDRAETQYF
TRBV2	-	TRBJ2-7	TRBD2	TGTGCCAGCAGACCCCGGGGGGGGGCGGACGAGCAGTACTTC	CASRPRGGADEQYF
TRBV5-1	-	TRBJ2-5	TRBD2	TGCGCCAGCAGCCTGCGCGGGAGCGGGGGGCCCCAAGAGACCCAGTACTTC	CASSLRGSGGPQETQYF
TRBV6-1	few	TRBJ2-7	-	TGTGCCAGCAGGACTACGACAGGCGCGTCCTACGAGCAGTACTTC	CASRTTTGASYEQYF
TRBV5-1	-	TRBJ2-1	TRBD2	TGCGCCAGCAGCTTGGGAGGGACTAGTCTAGAGCAGTTCTTC	CASSLGGTSLEQFF
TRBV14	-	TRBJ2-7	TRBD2	TGTGCCAGCAGCCATAGCGGGTCCTACGAGCAGTACTTC	CASSHSGSYEQYF
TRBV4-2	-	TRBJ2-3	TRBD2	TGTGCCAGCAGCCAAGTCGGAGCGGGATTCACAGATACGCAGTATTTT	CASSQVGAGFTDTQYF
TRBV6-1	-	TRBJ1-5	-	TGTGCCAGCAGTGAAAGGGGGTATCAGCCCCAGCATTTT	CASSERGYQPQHF
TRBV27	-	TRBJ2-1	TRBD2	TGTGCCAGCAGGGCTCAAATTCGGGAGGATGAGCAGTTCTTC	CASRAQIREDEQFF
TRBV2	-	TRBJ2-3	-	TGTGCCAGCAGTTCTCCGGGAGCTAGGGAAACAGATACGCAGTATTTT	CASSSPGARETDTQYF
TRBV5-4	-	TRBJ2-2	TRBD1	TGTGCCAGCAGCCGGGGACAGAAAAGAGCGAACACCGGGGAGCTGTTTTTT	CASSRGQKRANTGELFF
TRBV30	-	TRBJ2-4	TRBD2	TGTGCCCGGAGTGCGGGGGGCGCAGCCAAAAACATTCAGTACTTC	CARSAGGAAKNIQYF
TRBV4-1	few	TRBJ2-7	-	TGCGCCAGCAGCCAAGCATGGGCACCGCCTGCCTACGAGCAGTACTTC	CASSQAWAPPAYEQYF
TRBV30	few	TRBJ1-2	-	TGTGCCTGGTCGACAGGTTCCTCTGGCTACACCTTC	CAWSTGSSGYTF
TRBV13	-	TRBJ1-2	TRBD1	TGTGCCAGCAGCCTCTGGACAGGGTTTAGGGATGGCTACACCTTC	CASSLWTGFRDGYTF
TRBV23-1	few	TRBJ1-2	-	TGCGCCAGCAGCCCCCCGTCGCGAACCCGGGGGGATGGCTACACCTTC	CASSPPSRTRGDGYTF
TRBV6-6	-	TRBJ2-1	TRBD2	TGTGCCAGCACGAGCGGGAGTTACAATGAGCAGTTCTTC	CASTSGSYNEQFF